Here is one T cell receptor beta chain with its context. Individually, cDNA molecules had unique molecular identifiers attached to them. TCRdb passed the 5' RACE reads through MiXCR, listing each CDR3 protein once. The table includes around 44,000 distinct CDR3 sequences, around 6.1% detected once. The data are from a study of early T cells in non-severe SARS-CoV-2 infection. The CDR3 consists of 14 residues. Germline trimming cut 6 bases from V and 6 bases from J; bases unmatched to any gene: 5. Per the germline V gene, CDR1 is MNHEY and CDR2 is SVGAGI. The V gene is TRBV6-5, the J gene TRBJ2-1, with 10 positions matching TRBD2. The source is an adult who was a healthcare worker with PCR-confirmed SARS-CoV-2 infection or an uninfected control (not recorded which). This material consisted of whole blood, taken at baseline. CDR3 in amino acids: CASSGTSEINEQFF. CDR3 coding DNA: TGTGCCAGCAGCGGGACTAGCGAAATCAATGAGCAGTTCTTC.